The present TCR beta chain was sequenced within a study of T cell changes during pregnancy in multiple sclerosis. TCRdb keeps only in-frame clones here, not all; method: immunoSEQ multiplex PCR. Here the sample spans around 44,000 clones, 90% to 95% being singletons. Germline CDR1 DFQATT, CDR2 SNEGSKA (reference sequence). The CDR3 contains 11 residues. The sequences come from CD8+ T cells from peripheral blood mononuclear cells, collected in the third trimester of pregnancy. V gene TRBV20-1 combines with J gene TRBJ2-7, with 9 bases aligning to TRBD1. The TCR sequence derives from a female donor with multiple sclerosis, enrolled in a pregnancy study. The CDR3: CRGQGAYEQYF. The CDR3 DNA reads as TGCAGGGGACAGGGTGCCTACGAGCAGTACTTC.